In its sample, the clone carrying this T cell receptor (beta chain) was seen a few times. The antigen is not known. A sample-barcoded 5' primer and a J-beta primer mix were used in a second PCR of roughly 6 to 11 cycles. TCRdb analysed the 5' RACE reads with MiXCR anew, one entry per CDR3 protein. The top ten clones hold around 9.2% of a sample with roughly 700,000 distinct CDR3 sequences, about 25% of them seen once. These data originate in a study of blood T cells in healthy people across ages. Study-level points and caveats: There was a strong correlation between TCR beta diversity and naive T cell percentage.

The length of the CDR3 is 14 residues. CDR1 and CDR2 from the germline V gene are SQVTM and ANQGSEA. After removal of 5 bases from V and 3 bases from J, the junction contained 6 bases not matched to a gene. The same data also went into a second study, on T cells of mothers and their children. From that paper: Three healthy Caucasian mothers, along with their six children, served as the donors. The output of TCR recombination is shaped by thymic selection similarly in related and unrelated pairs. Related mother-child pairs showed slightly higher but non-significant overlap than unrelated pairs.

The sequencing sample was made of blood. The receptor was derived from a boy younger than 18 in good health. The chain has TRBV29-1 and TRBJ2-1; 8 bases are shared with TRBD1. The CDR3 loop reads CSVSHRGNYNEQFF. The CDR3 bases are TGCAGCGTTTCCCACAGGGGGAACTACAATGAGCAGTTCTTC.